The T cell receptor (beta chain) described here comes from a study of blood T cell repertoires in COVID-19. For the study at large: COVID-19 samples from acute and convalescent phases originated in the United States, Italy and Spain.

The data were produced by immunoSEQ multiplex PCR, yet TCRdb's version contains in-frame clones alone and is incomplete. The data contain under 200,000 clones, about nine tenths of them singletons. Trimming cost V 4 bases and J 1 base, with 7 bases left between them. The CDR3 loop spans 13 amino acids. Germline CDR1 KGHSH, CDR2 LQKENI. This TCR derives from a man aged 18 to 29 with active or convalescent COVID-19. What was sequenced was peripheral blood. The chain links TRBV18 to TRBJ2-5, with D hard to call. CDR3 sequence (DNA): TGTGCCAGCTCACAAATGGCCCAAGAGACCCAGTACTTC. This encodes CASSQMAQETQYF.